The 27 T cell receptor beta chains below were found in one sample sequenced in a study of technical replicates of blood from a handful of donors. Profiled with immunoSEQ multiplex PCR; TCRdb holds only in-frame clones, not every one. Seen here are nearly 80,000 clones, about 92% observed once, and the top ten hold approximately 0.45%. Sequencing was carried out using T cells isolated from PBMCs. The receptors were sampled from a human donor in good health.

The V and J genes are TRBV5-8 and TRBJ2-7; D gene unclear. V lost 6 bases and J lost 4, with 11 bases in between. Germline V gene lookup returns CDR1 SGHTS and CDR2 YDEGEE. CDR3 length: 12 residues. CDR3: CASNPTFYEQYF. The CDR3 DNA reads as TGTGCCAGCAACCCGACTTTTTACGAGCAGTACTTC.

This clone was seen just once. The chain recombines TRBV14 with TRBJ2-7; D might be TRBD1 (7 bases). Germline loops: CDR1 SGHDN, CDR2 FVKESK. CDR3 length equals 15 residues. V gave up 4 bases and J gave up 0 bases, with 13 bases separating them. The CDR3 DNA sequence: TGTGCCAGCAGCCCCCGGCGGGACAGCTCCTACGAGCAGTACTTC. As protein: CASSPRRDSSYEQYF.

The gene calls are TRBV27 and TRBJ2-7, with a weak D call TRBD2 (5 bases). The CDR3 is made up of 12 amino acids. Trimming left V 5 bases short and J 3 bases short, with 8 bases between. Per germline, CDR1 MNHEY and CDR2 SMNVEV (reference sequence). CDR3 DNA sequence: TGTGCCAGCAGTCCGGGGAACTACGAGCAGTACTTC. It translates to CASSPGNYEQYF.

The rearrangement joins TRBV7-2 to TRBJ2-7, with 8 bases that match TRBD1. This CDR3 spans 15 amino acids. V trimming: 2 bases; J trimming: 0 bases; junction bases outside the gene matches: 3. The V gene's germline CDR1 is SGHTA and CDR2 FQGNSA. The CDR3, as DNA: TGTGCCAGCAGCTTAACAGGACAGGGCTCCTACGAGCAGTACTTC. Protein: CASSLTGQGSYEQYF.

The V and J genes are TRBV7-9 and TRBJ1-2, with 11 bases matching TRBD1. CDR3 length: 16 amino acids. Trimming took 5 bases from V and 2 from J; bases not matched to a gene: 7. Germline CDR1 reads SEHNR; CDR2 reads FQNEAQ (reference sequence). The CDR3 nucleotides are TGTGCCAGCAGCCCACTGGACAGGGGGCCCAACTATGGCTACACCTTC. It translates to CASSPLDRGPNYGYTF.

V usage is TRBV4-2 and J usage is TRBJ2-1; 8 bases align to TRBD2. V gave up 0 bases and J gave up 7 bases; unmatched junction bases: 8. Germline-derived CDR1 and CDR2 are LGHNA and YNFKEQ. The CDR3 covers 16 residues. The CDR3 DNA sequence: TGTGCCAGCAGCCAAGATGAGCGGGAGATTAGTAATGAGCAGTTCTTC. Encoded protein: CASSQDEREISNEQFF.

This rearrangement joins TRBV5-6 to TRBJ1-3; D unresolved. CDR3 size: 14 residues. The germline CDR1 and CDR2 sequences are SGHDT and YYEEEE. Trimming took 0 bases from V and 4 from J, leaving 8 bases between them. The CDR3 loop reads CASSLGGFGNTIYF. The CDR3 nucleotides read TGTGCCAGCAGCTTGGGAGGGTTCGGAAACACCATATATTTT.

The chain employs TRBV6-5 and TRBJ2-3; 12 nucleotides match TRBD2. CDR1 and CDR2 from the germline V gene are MNHEY and SVGAGI. V gave up 10 bases and J gave up 2 bases; unmatched junction bases: 4. The CDR3 length is 14 residues. CDR3 protein: CATRLAGDTDTQYF. DNA of the CDR3: TGTGCCACCCGACTAGCGGGAGACACAGATACGCAGTATTTT.

The rearrangement links TRBV19 to TRBJ1-1; 9 nucleotides line up with TRBD1. Germline CDR1 LNHDA, CDR2 SQIVND (reference sequence). The CDR3 sequence is 13 residues long. Losses at the gene ends were 7 bases for V and 5 bases for J; bases not matched to a gene: 5. CDR3 region: CASIGTGRTEAFF. CDR3 nucleotide sequence: TGTGCCAGTATTGGGACAGGGCGAACTGAAGCTTTCTTT.

This chain connects TRBV5-1 to TRBJ2-1; 10 bases match TRBD2. V gave up 1 base and J gave up 7 bases; unmatched junction bases: 8. Germline CDR1 is SGHRS and CDR2 is YFSETQ. CDR3 size: 16 residues. CDR3 in amino acids: CASSLRASGSINEQFF. In nucleotides, the CDR3 is TGCGCCAGCAGCTTGAGGGCTAGCGGGAGTATAAATGAGCAGTTCTTC.

This clone has only one observation. The chain combines TRBV9 with TRBJ2-7, with TRBD1 identical over 7 bases. V trimming: 3 bases; J trimming: 3 bases; junction bases outside the gene matches: 3. The CDR3 runs to 13 residues. Germline V gene data show CDR1 as SGDLS and CDR2 as YYNGEE. The CDR3, as DNA: TGTGCCAGCAGCGACGGACAGGACTACGAGCAGTACTTC. Protein sequence: CASSDGQDYEQYF.

The chain carries TRBV6-5 and TRBJ1-5; weak D call: TRBD1 (6 bases). V lost 5 bases and J 4 bases, leaving 9 bases between the germline ends. Germline V gene sequence: CDR1 MNHEY, CDR2 SVGAGI. The CDR3 has 13 residues. CDR3 sequence reads: CASSLDRNQPQHF. In DNA, the CDR3 is TGTGCCAGCAGTCTTGACAGGAATCAGCCCCAGCATTTT.

This chain joins TRBV19 and TRBJ1-1; D not resolved. Germline-derived CDR1 and CDR2 are LNHDA and SQIVND (reference sequence). The ends were cut back, 9 bases at V and 0 bases at J, with 11 bases in the middle. There are 13 residues in the CDR3. The CDR3 DNA reads as TGTGCCAGCTGCACGACACTGAACACTGAAGCTTTCTTT. Protein: CASCTTLNTEAFF.

The chain is built from TRBV15 and TRBJ2-7, with TRBD1 matching 7 bases. CDR1 and CDR2 (germline): LNHNV, YYDKDF (reference sequence). The CDR3 is 17 amino acids. Trimming removed 2 bases from V and 1 base from J; junction bases left unmatched: 11. The CDR3 nucleotides read TGTGCCACCAGCAGACTTCACATACCGGGACAGTCCTACGAGCAGTACTTC. This encodes CATSRLHIPGQSYEQYF.

This clone has a single count. The junction and the germline gene differ at one end; a read error may be behind it. This rearrangement joins TRBV19 to TRBJ2-7; 8 bases are a match to TRBD2. The CDR3 contains 15 residues. Per the germline V gene, CDR1 is LNHDA and CDR2 is SQIVND (reference sequence). The CDR3 spells CASSIGGRYSYGQYF. The CDR3 DNA reads as TGTGCCAGTAGTATTGGCGGGAGGTACAGCTACGGGCAGTACTTC.

The CDR3 DNA is TGTGCCAGCAGCCAAGGCGGGGACCTTTTCAATGAGCAGTTCTTC. It translates to CASSQGGDLFNEQFF. The gene calls are TRBV4-2 and TRBJ2-1; a weak D match, TRBD2 (6 bases). Trimming left V 1 base short and J 6 bases short, with 13 bases between. This CDR3 spans 15 amino acids. Germline CDR1 and CDR2: LGHNA and YNFKEQ.

The J gene is TRBJ2-1, the V gene TRBV6-6; a possible D gene is TRBD2 (7 bases). The CDR3 runs 16 residues. Between the trimmed V and J ends, which lost 6 bases and 7 bases, there was a span of 22 bases. Germline V gene data show CDR1 as MNHNY and CDR2 as SVGAGI (reference sequence). CDR3 bases: TGTGCCAGCAGGGAATTTAAAGGGGGGGACGGGAATGAGCAGTTCTTC. The encoded protein is CASREFKGGDGNEQFF.

The gene calls are TRBV19 and TRBJ2-5, with TRBD1 matching 9 bases. The CDR3 totals 14 residues. CDR1 and CDR2 (germline): LNHDA, SQIVND (reference sequence). The junction had 5 bases not matched to a gene; V was cut back by 5 bases and J by 4 bases. CDR3 sequence (DNA): TGTGCCAGTAGTCCTTGGACAGGGGTAGAGACCCAGTACTTC. As protein: CASSPWTGVETQYF.

The rearrangement links TRBV27 to TRBJ2-7; tentatively, D is TRBD1 (5 bases). Germline CDR1 and CDR2: MNHEY and SMNVEV (reference sequence). The CDR3 spans 16 residues. The V and J ends lost 3 bases and 0 bases respectively, with 15 bases between them. CDR3 sequence: CASSLQLPGLSYEQYF. The DNA of the CDR3 is TGTGCCAGCAGTTTGCAGCTCCCAGGGCTCTCCTACGAGCAGTACTTC.

The rearrangement joins TRBV27 to TRBJ2-7; TRBD2 might be the D (6 bases). The CDR3 is 15 amino acids. Germline loops: CDR1 MNHEY, CDR2 SMNVEV (reference sequence). Trimming stripped 0 bases from V and 7 bases from J, with 16 bases between. The CDR3 protein is CASSLSWGEGYEQYF. The CDR3 DNA reads TGTGCCAGCAGTTTATCGTGGGGGGAAGGCTATGAGCAGTACTTC.

The rearrangement links TRBV4-1 to TRBJ2-7; no clear D. In germline, CDR1 is MGHRA, CDR2 YSYEKL. The ends were cut back, 0 bases at V and 0 bases at J, with 9 bases in the middle. The CDR3 runs 15 residues. The CDR3 region is CASSQDGLSSYEQYF. CDR3 in DNA: TGCGCCAGCAGCCAAGATGGCTTAAGCTCCTACGAGCAGTACTTC.

This clone has just a few counts. The chain employs TRBV30 and TRBJ1-1; unclear D gene. Germline V gene data show CDR1 as GTSNPN and CDR2 as SVGIG (reference sequence). V was cut by 5 bases and J by 2 bases, with 18 bases left in between. The length of the CDR3 is 15 residues. In nucleotides, the CDR3 is TGTGCCTGGGCCGGAGGACGCAGGATAAACACTGAAGCTTTCTTT. It is translated as CAWAGGRRINTEAFF.

The chain recombines TRBV12-5 with TRBJ2-1; TRBD2 aligns across 7 bases. Germline V gene sequence: CDR1 LGHNT, CDR2 FRNRAP. The CDR3 runs to 15 residues. V dropped 5 bases and J dropped 2; count of bases not matched to a gene: 6. CDR3 sequence reads: CASGQRAGTYNEQFF. CDR3 coding DNA: TGTGCTAGTGGTCAACGAGCGGGGACCTACAATGAGCAGTTCTTC. Looking up the rest from reference TRBV12-5 and TRBJ2-1 gives the full variable domain: DARVTQTPRHKVTEMGQEVTMRCQPILGHNTVFWYRQTMMQGLELLAYFRNRAPLDDSGMPKDRFSAEMPDATLATLKIQPSEPRDSAVYFCASGQRAGTYNEQFFGPGTRLTVL.

This chain uses TRBV5-1 with TRBJ2-1; D not certain. Per the germline V gene, CDR1 is SGHRS and CDR2 is YFSETQ. V was shortened by 2 bases and J by 0 bases, with 6 bases between the two germline ends. The CDR3 is made up of 14 amino acids. CDR3 nucleotide sequence: TGCGCCAGCAGCTTTAGCTACTCCTACAATGAGCAGTTCTTC. Translated: CASSFSYSYNEQFF.

In DNA, the CDR3 is TGTGCCAGCAGCGGTAGCGGGAGGAGCTCCTACGAGCAGTACTTC. Translating gives CASSGSGRSSYEQYF. The rearrangement links TRBV5-4 to TRBJ2-7; TRBD2 matches at 10 bases. This CDR3 has 15 residues. The germline V gene encodes CDR1 SGHNT and CDR2 YYREEE (reference sequence). V trimming: 4 bases; J trimming: 0 bases; junction bases outside the gene matches: 4.

This sequence joins TRBV5-1 and TRBJ1-3, with 7 bases lining up with TRBD1. The germline CDR1 and CDR2 sequences are SGHRS and YFSETQ. The V segment lost 0 bases and the J segment 2 bases; nucleotides outside the gene matches: 2. The CDR3 spans 15 residues. The CDR3 is CASSLVQGAGNTIYF. CDR3 coding DNA: TGCGCCAGCAGCTTGGTTCAGGGGGCTGGAAACACCATATATTTT.

V and J are TRBV11-2 and TRBJ1-2; D gene uncertain. Germline-derived CDR1 and CDR2 are SGHAT and FQNNGV. This CDR3 is built from 13 residues. V gave up 1 base and J gave up 7 bases, with 10 bases separating them. CDR3 loop: CASSLAKRFGYTF. The CDR3 nucleotides are TGTGCCAGCAGCTTAGCGAAGAGGTTTGGCTACACCTTC.